The 26 T cell receptor beta chains reported below all come from one sample, sequenced in a study of T cell repertoires in cytomegalovirus infection. One entry per CDR3 protein, called by TCRdb with MiXCR from the reads. Of some 680,000 distinct CDR3 sequences listed, roughly 36% were seen once; the top ten hold 2.5% to 3%. The sequenced material came from PBMCs. The receptors shown here come from a human donor in good health (CMV status not recorded). Some clones in this sample may be carry-over from other donors' samples.

The J gene is TRBJ2-5, the V gene TRBV6-6, with TRBD2 matching 7 bases. Looked up from germline, CDR1 is MNHNY and CDR2 is SVGAGI (reference sequence). V lost 2 bases, J lost 1 base, and 7 bases stayed unmatched. The CDR3 length is 16 residues. The CDR3 DNA sequence: TGTGCCAGCAGTTACGGGGCTAGCGGAGGCCAAGAGACCCAGTACTTC. This encodes CASSYGASGGQETQYF.

J is TRBJ2-5 and V is TRBV6-1; the D is unclear. Germline assignment: CDR1 MNHNS and CDR2 SASEGT. Trimming pared 1 base from V and 1 base from J, leaving 10 bases between. This CDR3 is 15 amino acids long. The CDR3 sequence: CASSEERSLQETQYF. CDR3 nucleotides: TGTGCCAGCAGTGAAGAACGCAGTCTCCAAGAGACCCAGTACTTC.

In this sample, this clonotype turned up many times. This chain connects TRBV25-1 to TRBJ1-3; D is uncertain. The V end lost 3 bases, the J end lost 1 base, and 10 bases lay between the germline ends. Germline lookup yields CDR1 MGHDK and CDR2 SYGVNS. The CDR3 is 15 amino acids. The CDR3 is CASSEIEGSGNTIYF. The DNA for the CDR3 is TGTGCCAGCAGTGAGATTGAGGGATCTGGAAACACCATATATTTT.

This clonotype was detected only a few times. The rearrangement uses TRBV12-3 or TRBV12-4 and TRBJ1-1, with D unresolved. Trimming removed 2 bases at V and 4 bases at J, with 11 bases between. This CDR3 has 14 amino acids. In nucleotides, the CDR3 is TGTGCCAGCAGTTTATTTCTCCTGAGCACTGAAGCTTTCTTT. Protein sequence: CASSLFLLSTEAFF.

This rearrangement joins TRBV6-1 to TRBJ1-3; no definite D call. With 6 bases removed from V and 0 bases from J, the gap between germline ends came to 6 bases. Germline CDR1 and CDR2: MNHNS and SASEGT. The CDR3 totals 13 residues. This CDR3 is CASSRFSGNTIYF. In DNA, the CDR3 is TGTGCCAGCAGCCGCTTCTCTGGAAACACCATATATTTT.

This clonotype occurred a few times. V gene TRBV27 combines with J gene TRBJ2-7; perhaps TRBD2 as D (5 bases). Germline V gene lookup returns CDR1 MNHEY and CDR2 SMNVEV (reference sequence). With 5 bases removed from V and 3 bases from J, the gap between germline ends came to 20 bases. There are 16 residues in the CDR3. The CDR3 here is CASSPFEPAAHYEQYF. As DNA, the CDR3 is TGTGCCAGCAGTCCATTTGAGCCAGCGGCCCACTACGAGCAGTACTTC.

This sequence joins TRBV7-8 and TRBJ2-7, with TRBD2 as a possible D gene (6 bases). Trimming removed 4 bases from V and 3 bases from J, with 16 bases in between. This CDR3 comprises 15 residues. Germline V CDR1 and CDR2: SGHVS, FQNEAQ. This chain's CDR3 is CASSSDPGTDYEQYF. The CDR3 DNA follows: TGTGCCAGCAGCTCAGACCCGGGGACTGACTACGAGCAGTACTTC.

Turning to this clonotype: One end of the junction varies from germline; a read error may be responsible. The chain recombines TRBV12-3 or TRBV12-4 with TRBJ1-1; no firm D call. The CDR3 length is 13 residues. The CDR3 nucleotides read TGTGCCATCAGTTTCAGTACAAACACGGAAGCTTTCTTT. It specifies CAISFSTNTEAFF.

The chain carries TRBV20-1 and TRBJ2-3; TRBD2 matches at 7 bases. CDR3 length: 13 amino acids. Germline V gives CDR1 DFQATT, CDR2 SNEGSKA (reference sequence). V trimming: 6 bases; J trimming: 2 bases; junction bases outside the gene matches: 5. The CDR3 nucleotides are TGCAGTGCGAGGCGGGAGCACACAGATACGCAGTATTTT. It specifies CSARREHTDTQYF.

The CDR3 DNA follows: TGTGCCAGCAGATCTTACGGGACTAGCGGGAGAATGGGTGAGCAGTTCTTC. It codes for CASRSYGTSGRMGEQFF. This chain links TRBV6-1 with TRBJ2-1, with 14 bases that match TRBD2. V shed 6 bases and J 9 bases; nucleotides not matched to a gene: 13. The CDR3 extends over 17 amino acids. The germline V gene has CDR1 MNHNS and CDR2 SASEGT.

The chain uses TRBV19 and TRBJ2-7; 7 positions match TRBD2. CDR3 length equals 15 residues. The V gene end was trimmed by 4 bases and the J gene end by 5 bases; junction bases not matched to a gene: 11. Germline V gene lookup returns CDR1 LNHDA and CDR2 SQIVND (reference sequence). The CDR3 sequence: CASSRKVREVNEQYF. The CDR3 DNA follows: TGTGCCAGTAGTAGGAAGGTCCGGGAGGTAAACGAGCAGTACTTC.

This clonotype has only a few counts. The chain has TRBV2 and TRBJ2-1, with D uncertain. There are 14 residues in the CDR3. In germline, CDR1 is SNHLY, CDR2 FYNNEI. Trimming took off 6 bases at V and 5 bases at J, with 14 bases between the two ends. CDR3 loop: CASRLVRNNNEQFF. The CDR3 nucleotides read TGTGCCAGCAGGCTAGTCCGCAACAACAATGAGCAGTTCTTC.

This chain links TRBV6-6 with TRBJ2-2; the match to TRBD2 covers 14 bases. The V segment lost 6 bases and the J segment 2 bases; nucleotides outside the gene matches: 8. This CDR3 comprises 18 residues. Per the germline V gene, CDR1 is MNHNY and CDR2 is SVGAGI (reference sequence). The DNA of the CDR3 is TGTGCCAGCAGATCTAAGGGACTAGCGGGAGCCAACACCGGGGAGCTGTTTTTT. This translates into CASRSKGLAGANTGELFF.

The CDR3 reads CAISRTVLDYGYTF. CDR3 DNA sequence: TGTGCCATCAGCCGGACAGTTTTAGACTATGGCTACACCTTC. The chain combines TRBV27 with TRBJ1-2; D is perhaps TRBD1 (6 bases). CDR1 and CDR2 from the germline V gene are MNHEY and SMNVEV (reference sequence). The ends were cut back, 10 bases at V and 3 bases at J, with 18 bases in the middle. This CDR3 contains 14 residues.

V and J are TRBV12-3 or TRBV12-4 and TRBJ1-5, with TRBD1 matching over 9 bases. V dropped 7 bases and J dropped 1; count of bases not matched to a gene: 5. The CDR3 has 15 residues. This CDR3 is CASNDRGESNQPQHF. The CDR3 nucleotides are TGTGCCAGCAACGACAGGGGGGAGAGCAATCAGCCCCAGCATTTT.

This rearrangement joins TRBV5-4 to TRBJ1-2; no clear D. CDR1 is SGHNT, CDR2 YYREEE, per germline (reference sequence). The CDR3 length is 15 residues. V lost 0 bases and J lost 2, with 11 bases in between. The CDR3 sequence: CASSLAGGNNYGYTF. CDR3 nucleotides: TGTGCCAGCAGCTTGGCCGGTGGCAACAACTATGGCTACACCTTC. The full variable domain, in which reference TRBV5-4 and TRBJ1-2 provide the parts outside the CDR3, is ETGVTQSPTHLIKTRGQQVTLRCSSQSGHNTVSWYQQALGQGPQFIFQYYREEENGRGNFPPRFSGLQFPNYSSELNVNALELDDSALYLCASSLAGGNNYGYTFGSGTRLTVV.

The rearrangement joins TRBV7-2 to TRBJ2-3; 14 positions agree with TRBD2. Germline values: CDR1 SGHTA, CDR2 FQGNSA. V lost 4 bases to trimming and J lost 5 bases; unmatched junction nucleotides: 5. The CDR3 length is 16 residues. The CDR3: CASSSLGLAGEDTQYF. The CDR3 nucleotides are TGTGCCAGCAGCTCCTTGGGACTAGCGGGGGAAGATACGCAGTATTTT.

The rearrangement uses TRBV12-3 or TRBV12-4 and TRBJ2-5, with D perhaps matching TRBD1 (6 bases). The CDR3 has 14 residues. Trimming took 5 bases from V and 1 from J, leaving 11 bases between them. The CDR3 nucleotides read TGTGCCAGCAGTGTAGGGGGATCCCAAGAGACCCAGTACTTC. Its protein product is CASSVGGSQETQYF.

J is TRBJ2-1 and V is TRBV10-3, with 14 nucleotides matching TRBD2. Germline V gives CDR1 ENHRY, CDR2 SYGVKD. Trimming took 10 bases from V and 6 from J; bases not matched to a gene: 11. CDR3 length: 16 amino acids. CDR3 protein: CATHAGGLAGGNEQFF. The CDR3 DNA follows: TGTGCCACCCACGCCGGCGGACTAGCGGGAGGCAATGAGCAGTTCTTC.

This clonotype has a handful of counts. The rearrangement uses TRBV23-1 and TRBJ2-1; 9 bases are a match to TRBD1. TRBV23-1 carries the ORF label, with uncertain function. V dropped 2 bases and J dropped 6; count of bases not matched to a gene: 23. This CDR3 is built from 21 residues. The CDR3 sequence: CASSQPRKGLTGGPTGNEQFF. The CDR3 coding sequence is TGCGCCAGCAGTCAACCCAGGAAAGGGCTGACAGGGGGACCCACGGGCAATGAGCAGTTCTTC.

This clonotype is a singleton in its sample. Since the CDR3 does not end with the conserved phenylalanine or tryptophan, this likely comes from a read error. This chain links TRBV7-8 with TRBJ2-7; D is uncertain. Trimming cost V 0 bases and J 2 bases, with 8 bases left between them. The germline CDR1 and CDR2 sequences are SGHVS and FQNEAQ. The CDR3 loop spans 14 amino acids. In DNA, the CDR3 is TGTGCCAGCAGCTTAGCGCCGCACACCTACGAGCAGTACTTA. Its translation is CASSLAPHTYEQYL.

This sequence joins TRBV2 and TRBJ1-5; D is ambiguous. The CDR3 spans 14 residues. The germline CDR1 and CDR2 sequences are SNHLY and FYNNEI. Trimming took 3 bases from V and 5 from J, leaving 11 bases between them. The CDR3 nucleotides read TGTGCCAGCAGTGATAAGAACGGGGATCAGCCCCAGCATTTT. This gives the protein CASSDKNGDQPQHF.

The V and J genes are TRBV25-1 and TRBJ2-5; 10 positions agree with TRBD2. Trimming at V came to 3 bases and at J to 4 bases, leaving 5 bases not matched to a gene. The CDR3 runs 15 residues. Germline V gene sequence: CDR1 MGHDK, CDR2 SYGVNS. In DNA, the CDR3 is TGTGCCAGCAGTGAGGGAGCGGGGGGGCGAGAGACCCAGTACTTC. Translated, it gives CASSEGAGGRETQYF.

This CDR3 reads CASSLSAEGMNTEAFF. The CDR3 nucleotides are TGCGCCAGCAGCTTGTCCGCGGAGGGGATGAACACTGAAGCTTTCTTT. This chain links TRBV5-1 with TRBJ1-1, with D possibly matching TRBD1 (5 bases). Trimming removed 1 base from V and 0 bases from J, with 13 bases in between. CDR1 and CDR2 (germline): SGHRS, YFSETQ. The CDR3 spans 16 residues.

The chain joins TRBV7-9 to TRBJ2-3; D call uncertain. V dropped 5 bases and J dropped 3 bases, with 15 bases sitting between them. CDR1 and CDR2 (germline): SEHNR, FQNEAQ (reference sequence). This CDR3 has 15 residues. The CDR3 DNA sequence: TGTGCCAGCAGCACCGGCGGAGTCGGGACAGATACGCAGTATTTT. Translated, it gives CASSTGGVGTDTQYF.

This chain links TRBV11-3 with TRBJ2-3; TRBD1 agrees at 8 bases. CDR3 length: 13 residues. Germline-derived CDR1 and CDR2 are SGHNT and YENEEA. V gave up 7 bases and J gave up 2 bases; unmatched junction bases: 2. The CDR3 nucleotides read TGTGCCAGCAAGGGACAGGACACAGATACGCAGTATTTT. It encodes CASKGQDTDTQYF.